The 8 T cell receptor beta chains reported below all come from one sample, sequenced in a study of T cells in Graves' hyperthyroidism and ophthalmopathy (dated by TCRdb to between 2019 and 2020). Preparation of the library involved multiplex PCR. TCRdb lists the instrument as Illumina HiSeq 2000. The TCR beta CDR3 regions were amplified from the RNA transcripts. The TCR CDR3 was subjected to a first round of RT-PCR using the HTBI primer set and the Qiagen OneStep RT-PCR kit. TCRdb trimmed public reads at Q25 via fastp, called clones via MiXCR and kept in-frame beta chains. Here each entry gathers all rows of one CDR3 protein and keeps the most common genes and DNA. For this sample the table gives roughly 380,000 distinct CDR3 sequences, of which about 14% were detected only once. Roughly 20% of the sample comes from the top ten. Material for sequencing was blood. These TCRs come from a man aged 25 to 45 with Graves' hyperthyroidism that later progressed to Graves' ophthalmopathy.

The chain combines TRBV20-1 with TRBJ1-5; unclear D gene. This CDR3 is 13 amino acids long. V lost 1 base to trimming and J lost 5 bases, with 9 bases between them. Germline V gene lookup returns CDR1 DFQATT and CDR2 SNEGSKA (reference sequence). In DNA, the CDR3 is TGCAGTGCTAGAGTGGGAGGGTATCAGCCCCAGCATTTT. Translation: CSARVGGYQPQHF.

This clonotype was observed a few times. The chain carries TRBV20-1 and TRBJ1-2; D uncertain. The CDR3 sequence is 13 residues long. The V gene lost 1 base and the J gene lost 6 bases, with 12 bases spanning the gap. Germline loops: CDR1 DFQATT, CDR2 SNEGSKA (reference sequence). CDR3 sequence (DNA): TGCAGTGCTAGAGTACGACATGAGGATGGCTACACCTTC. Encoded protein: CSARVRHEDGYTF.

The sample holds many counts of this clonotype. The V gene is TRBV28, the J gene TRBJ1-2, with D uncertain. The CDR3 sequence is 12 residues long. CDR1 is MDHEN and CDR2 is SYDVKM in the germline V gene. Trimming took 8 bases from V and 4 from J, leaving 11 bases between them. In DNA, the CDR3 is TGTGCCAGCGGAAACTGGGGCTATGGCTACACCTTC. Protein sequence: CASGNWGYGYTF.

This clonotype was counted ten times or more. The chain combines TRBV30 with TRBJ2-5, with no clear D. The length of the CDR3 is 13 residues. Germline values: CDR1 GTSNPN, CDR2 SVGIG (reference sequence). V lost 3 bases and J 5 bases, leaving 13 bases between the germline ends. The CDR3 coding sequence is TGTGCCTGGAGGATTCTGGGTCGCGAGACCCAGTACTTC. Amino acid sequence: CAWRILGRETQYF.

This clonotype was counted ten times or more. The chain's CDR3 is CASSSRTSPSGTQYF. CDR3 sequence (DNA): TGTGCCAGCAGTTCTAGGACTAGTCCAAGCGGGACCCAGTACTTC. The rearrangement joins TRBV12-3 or TRBV12-4 to TRBJ2-5, with 7 bases fitting TRBD2. V was clipped by 4 bases and J by 7 bases; unmatched bases: 12. The CDR3 is 15 residues long.

This clonotype was counted at least ten times. This chain connects TRBV28 to TRBJ2-7, with 8 positions matching TRBD1. CDR1 and CDR2 (germline): MDHEN, SYDVKM. The CDR3 loop spans 16 amino acids. V shed 3 bases and J 4 bases; nucleotides not matched to a gene: 11. The CDR3 bases are TGTGCCAGCAGTTTCTACCGGGACAGGCCTGGATACGAGCAGTACTTC. The encoded protein is CASSFYRDRPGYEQYF.

V and J are TRBV7-9 and TRBJ2-3, with D tentatively TRBD2 (6 bases). The CDR3 totals 15 residues. V dropped 0 bases and J dropped 8 bases, with 15 bases sitting between them. From germline, CDR1 is SEHNR and CDR2 FQNEAQ (reference sequence). CDR3 region: CASSLASGVPGTQYF. The CDR3 DNA follows: TGTGCCAGCAGCTTAGCTAGCGGAGTCCCAGGTACGCAGTATTTT.

This clonotype was counted between two and nine times. The chain combines TRBV4-1 with TRBJ1-1, with D unclear. CDR3 size: 15 residues. Germline V CDR1 and CDR2: MGHRA, YSYEKL. V was cut by 0 bases and J by 0 bases, with 8 bases left in between. This CDR3 is CASSQEKRMNTEAFF. The CDR3 nucleotides are TGCGCCAGCAGCCAAGAAAAGAGGATGAACACTGAAGCTTTCTTT.